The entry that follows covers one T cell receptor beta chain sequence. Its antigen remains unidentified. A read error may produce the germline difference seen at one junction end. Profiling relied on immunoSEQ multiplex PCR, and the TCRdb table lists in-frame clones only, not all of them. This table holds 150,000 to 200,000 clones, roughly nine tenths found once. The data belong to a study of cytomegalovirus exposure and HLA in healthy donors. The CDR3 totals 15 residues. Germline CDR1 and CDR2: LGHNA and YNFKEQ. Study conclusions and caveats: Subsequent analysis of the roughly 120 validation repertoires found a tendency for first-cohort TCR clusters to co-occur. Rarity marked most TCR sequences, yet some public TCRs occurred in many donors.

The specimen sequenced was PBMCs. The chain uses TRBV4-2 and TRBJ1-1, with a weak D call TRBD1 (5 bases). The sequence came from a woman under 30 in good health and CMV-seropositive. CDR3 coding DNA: TGTGCCAGCAGCCACCCTGCGGAGGGGAACGCTGAAGCTTTCTTT. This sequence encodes CASSHPAEGNAEAFF.